Presented here are 14 T cell receptor beta chains from one specimen sequenced in a study of CD8+ T cells in alopecia areata. Following extraction, RNA underwent reverse transcription to cDNA, which served as the sequencing template. Sequencing was performed with immunoSEQ multiplex PCR; in TCRdb, only in-frame clones are kept and a portion is missing. This repertoire holds about 110,000 clones, and none appear only once. The sequenced material came from lesional skin. These receptors all stem from a C3H/HeJ mouse with alopecia areata. Mouse strain MHC haplotype: H2-k.

Concerning this clone itself: These gene names are mouse names. The CDR3 is cut off 4 residues early in the read; its end comes from the germline J gene. The genes are TRBV1 and TRBJ2-5; 9 nucleotides line up with TRBD2. V shed 5 bases and J 3 bases; nucleotides not matched to a gene: 3. Looked up from germline, CDR1 is NSQYPW and CDR2 is LRSPGD (reference sequence). The CDR3 contains 14 residues. Partial CDR3 DNA: TGCACCTGCAGTCCTGACTGGGGGCAAGAC. This gives the protein CTCSPDWGQD. The whole CDR3 protein reads CTCSPDWGQDTQYF.

This clone showed up many times. Genes and germline come from the mouse. Read sequence stops 4 residues before the CDR3 end, and the germline J gene provides the missing end. This specimen includes other DNA sequences encoding the same CDR3. This rearrangement joins TRBV1 to TRBJ2-3, with 7 bases that match TRBD2. The trim removed 3 bases at V and 0 bases at J, leaving 6 bases unmatched. The CDR3 has 16 amino acids. Germline V gene sequence: CDR1 NSQYPW, CDR2 LRSPGD (reference sequence). The part of the CDR3 DNA that was read is TGCACCTGCAGTGCGGCCGGGGGGGGAAGTGCAGAA. It codes for CTCSAAGGGSAE. The full CDR3 protein reads CTCSAAGGGSAETLYF.

A remark on this clone: Here the gene names and germline are mouse. The sequenced fragment ends 4 residues before the CDR3 boundary, so the rest is inferred from the germline J gene. J is TRBJ2-1 and V is TRBV1, with D maybe TRBD1 (5 bases). V dropped 5 bases and J dropped 4 bases, with 9 bases sitting between them. The CDR3 has 13 amino acids. In germline, CDR1 is NSQYPW, CDR2 LRSPGD (reference sequence). This CDR3 reads CTCSQDKYAEQFF. The CDR3 DNA, read in part, is TGCACCTGCAGTCAGGACAAATATGCT.

About this clone itself: These gene names are mouse names. Read coverage stops 4 residues before the CDR3 terminus; the germline J gene supplies the remainder. V and J are TRBV13-3 and TRBJ2-4, with 10 bases matching TRBD2. Germline CDR1 and CDR2: NNHDY and SYVADS. CDR3 length: 16 amino acids. The J segment lost 2 bases and the V segment lost 3 bases, leaving 6 bases of the junction unmatched. The CDR3 loop reads CASSAPGLGTQNTLYF. Partial CDR3 DNA: TGTGCCAGCAGTGCTCCGGGACTGGGGACTCAAAAC.

With regard to this clone: The germline and genes are mouse ones. The CDR3 end falls 4 residues outside the read, so it is completed with the germline J gene. The chain has TRBV12-2 and TRBJ2-5, with 7 bases fitting TRBD2. The CDR3 is made up of 13 amino acids. Germline lookup yields CDR1 SGHLS and CDR2 HYDKME. CDR3 loop: CASSVTGEDTQYF. The sequenced CDR3 bases are TGTGCCAGCTCTGTCACTGGGGAAGAC.

As to this clone: Gene labels here are mouse ones. The read halts 4 residues ahead of the CDR3 end, with the missing end drawn from the germline J gene. The chain links TRBV13-1 to TRBJ2-4; TRBD2 is a possible D gene (5 bases). V lost 5 bases and J 0 bases, leaving 7 bases between the germline ends. The CDR3 runs to 13 residues. Germline CDR1 NSHNY, CDR2 SYGAGN. CDR3 DNA (partial): TGTGCCAGCAGGACTGATAGTCAAAAC. The encoded protein is CASRTDSQN. The whole CDR3 sequence reads CASRTDSQNTLYF.

Concerning this clone: The germline and genes are mouse ones. The observed sequence ends 4 residues before the CDR3 terminus, with the missing tail filled in from the germline J gene. The chain is built from TRBV19 and TRBJ2-7, with D possibly matching TRBD1 (5 bases). The CDR3 extends over 13 amino acids. Germline V gene sequence: CDR1 FNHDT, CDR2 SITEND (reference sequence). The CDR3 bases that were read are TGTGCCAGCAGTATAGGAGGGGAGTAT. Translated: CASSIGGEY. The entire CDR3 protein reads CASSIGGEYEQYF.

This clone was recorded a few times. Gene names are the mouse ones. The read terminates 4 residues ahead of where the CDR3 ends, so the germline J gene completes it. This chain joins TRBV12-1 and TRBJ1-2; D is possibly TRBD1 (6 bases). CDR3 length equals 14 residues. V was clipped by 4 bases and J by 0 bases, with 11 bases between them. CDR1 and CDR2 (germline): SGHSN, HYEKVE. The CDR3 bases that were read are TGTGCCAGCTCCCTACAGGGCGCAAACTCC. Residues: CASSLQGANS. The CDR3 in its entirety is CASSLQGANSDYTF. Full variable domain (outside the CDR3, taken from reference TRBV12-1 and TRBJ1-2): DSGVVQSPRHIIKEKGGRSVLTCIPISGHSNVVWYQQTLGKELKFLIQHYEKVERDKGFLPSRFSVQQFDDYHSEMNMSALELEDSAMYFCASSLQGANSDYTFGSGTRLLVI.

This clone was counted at least ten times. Each gene name is a mouse one. The read ends 4 residues before the CDR3 terminus; that terminus is restored from the germline J gene. The rearrangement uses TRBV13-3 and TRBJ2-1; 10 bases are shared with TRBD2. CDR1 NNHDY and CDR2 SYVADS come from the germline V gene. Losses at the gene ends were 3 bases for V and 0 bases for J; bases not matched to a gene: 3. This CDR3 has 16 amino acids. CDR3 DNA (partial): TGTGCCAGCAGTGTCACTGGGGGGGTTAACTATGCT. It is translated as CASSVTGGVNYA. The whole CDR3 region reads CASSVTGGVNYAEQFF.

Comment on this clone: Gene names follow the mouse nomenclature. The covered CDR3 bases are TGTGCCTGGAGCCCGGGACAGGAA. Protein product: CAWSPGQE. The whole CDR3 protein is CAWSPGQEEVFF. The rearrangement uses TRBV31 and TRBJ1-1, with 8 bases matching TRBD1. The CDR3 end lies 4 residues beyond the end of the read and is filled in from the germline J gene. This CDR3 comprises 12 residues. Germline values: CDR1 GKSSPN, CDR2 SITVG.

This clone has a handful of counts. One base away lies a much larger clone, so this may be a sequencing read error. The germline and genes are mouse ones. Read sequence stops 4 residues before the CDR3 end, and the germline J gene provides the missing end. This chain joins TRBV14 and TRBJ2-1; 11 bases align to TRBD2. V was clipped by 6 bases and J by 0 bases; unmatched bases: 2. The germline gives CDR1 SGHDT, CDR2 FRDEAV. The CDR3 loop spans 15 amino acids. The DNA read from the CDR3 is TGTGCCAGCACCGGGACTGGGGGTAACTATGCT. Amino acids: CASTGTGGNYA. The full CDR3 protein is CASTGTGGNYAEQFF.

This clone appeared a few times. Gene names and germline refer to mouse. The read gets to within 4 residues of the CDR3 end, and the germline J gene fills in the rest. V gene TRBV13-3 combines with J gene TRBJ2-2, with 9 positions matching TRBD1. CDR3 length equals 14 residues. Germline CDR1 is NNHDY and CDR2 is SYVADS. V dropped 9 bases and J dropped 0; count of bases not matched to a gene: 3. CDR3 sequence reads: CATWDRANTGQLYF. CDR3 bases read: TGTGCCACCTGGGACAGGGCAAACACCGGG.

Worth noting for this clone: The gene symbols are mouse symbols. The DNA read from the CDR3 is TGTGCCAGCAGTGAAGGGCCTGGGCAAGAC. Encoded protein: CASSEGPGQD. The full CDR3 protein reads CASSEGPGQDTQYF. The chain couples TRBV13-1 to TRBJ2-5; possibly TRBD2 for D (5 bases). The read gets to within 4 residues of the CDR3 end, and the germline J gene fills in the rest. The CDR3 covers 14 residues. From germline, CDR1 is NSHNY and CDR2 SYGAGN. The V and J ends lost 2 bases and 3 bases respectively, with 10 bases between them.

This clone was counted between two and nine times. DNA and listed protein disagree at residue 12, so the protein shown here was translated from the DNA. The genes are named according to mouse. The read ends 3 residues shy of where the CDR3 ends; the end is completed using the germline J gene. This rearrangement joins TRBV13-1 to TRBJ1-3, with 8 bases matching TRBD1. The V segment lost 2 bases and the J segment 4 bases; nucleotides outside the gene matches: 5. Germline CDR1 NSHNY, CDR2 SYGAGN. The length of the CDR3 is 15 residues. The DNA read from the CDR3 is TGTGCCAGCAGTGAGCAGGGGGCGCGCGGAAATACG. Translated: CASSEQGARGNT. Given in full, the CDR3 is CASSEQGARGNTLYF.